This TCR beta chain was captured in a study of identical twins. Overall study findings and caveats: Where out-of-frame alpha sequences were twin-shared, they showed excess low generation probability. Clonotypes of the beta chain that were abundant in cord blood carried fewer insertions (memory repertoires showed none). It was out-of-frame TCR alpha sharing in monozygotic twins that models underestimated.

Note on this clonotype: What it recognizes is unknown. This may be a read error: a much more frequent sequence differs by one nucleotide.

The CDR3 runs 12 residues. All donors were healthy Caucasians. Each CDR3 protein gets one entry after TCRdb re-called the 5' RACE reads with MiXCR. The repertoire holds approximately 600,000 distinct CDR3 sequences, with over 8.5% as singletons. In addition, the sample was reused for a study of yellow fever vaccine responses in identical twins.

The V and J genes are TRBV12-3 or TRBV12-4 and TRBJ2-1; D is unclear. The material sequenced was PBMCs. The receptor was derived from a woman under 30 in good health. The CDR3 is CSSRTGLAYQFF. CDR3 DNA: TGTTCCAGCAGGACCGGGCTGGCCTACCAGTTCTTC.